Below, 2 T cell receptor beta chains from the same sample are listed, as sequenced in a study of technical replicates of blood from a handful of donors. Assay: immunoSEQ multiplex PCR; the TCRdb copy retains only in-frame clones and omits some. The table has about 85,000 clones, roughly 94% seen once; the top ten hold approximately 0.25%. Sequencing was performed on T cells isolated from PBMCs. These TCRs come from a human donor in good health.

The chain recombines TRBV5-6 with TRBJ1-2; TRBD1 might be the D (5 bases). This CDR3 contains 14 residues. V gave up 1 base and J gave up 2 bases, with 9 bases separating them. CDR1 and CDR2 (germline): SGHDT, YYEEEE. The CDR3 DNA reads as TGTGCCAGCAGCTTGCAGGGTATGAACTATGGCTACACCTTC. The encoded protein is CASSLQGMNYGYTF.

This chain joins TRBV20-1 and TRBJ2-1; D is ambiguous. The length of the CDR3 is 11 residues. Trimming left V 3 bases short and J 6 bases short, with 6 bases between. The V gene's germline CDR1 is DFQATT and CDR2 SNEGSKA (reference sequence). CDR3 nucleotides: TGCAGTGCTAGCAGTTTCAATGAGCAGTTCTTC. Translation: CSASSFNEQFF.